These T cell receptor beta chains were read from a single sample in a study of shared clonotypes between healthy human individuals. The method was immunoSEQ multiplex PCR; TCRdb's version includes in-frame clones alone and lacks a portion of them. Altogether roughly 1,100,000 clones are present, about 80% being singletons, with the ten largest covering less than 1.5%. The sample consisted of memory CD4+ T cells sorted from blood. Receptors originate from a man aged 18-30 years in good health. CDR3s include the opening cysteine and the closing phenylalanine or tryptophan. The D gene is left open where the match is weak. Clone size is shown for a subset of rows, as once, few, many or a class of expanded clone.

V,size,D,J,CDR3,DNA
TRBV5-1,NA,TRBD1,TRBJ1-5,CASSLEGQDSNQPQHF,TGCGCCAGCAGCTTGGAGGGACAGGATAGCAATCAGCCCCAGCATTTT
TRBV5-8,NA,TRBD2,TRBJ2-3,CASSLAGGTNTDTQYF,TGTGCCAGCAGCTTGGCCGGGGGGACCAACACAGATACGCAGTATTTT
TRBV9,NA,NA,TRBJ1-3,CASSPRTTGNTIYF,TGTGCCAGCAGCCCCCGGACGACTGGAAACACCATATATTTT
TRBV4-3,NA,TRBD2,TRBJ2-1,CASSIIAGSYNEQFF,TGCGCCAGCAGTATAATAGCGGGGAGTTACAATGAGCAGTTCTTC
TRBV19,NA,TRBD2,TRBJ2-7,CASSHSGPTYEQYF,TGTGCCAGTAGCCATAGCGGGCCGACCTACGAGCAGTACTTC
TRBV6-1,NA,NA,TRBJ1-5,CASSEGGQYSNQPQHF,TGTGCCAGCAGTGAAGGTGGACAGTATAGCAATCAGCCCCAGCATTTT
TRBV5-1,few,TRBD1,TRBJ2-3,CASSFEGATDTQYF,TGCGCCAGCAGCTTCGAGGGGGCCACAGATACGCAGTATTTT
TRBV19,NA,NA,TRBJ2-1,CASSVFNEQFF,TGTGCCAGTAGTGTTTTTAATGAGCAGTTCTTC
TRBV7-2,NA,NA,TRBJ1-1,CASSLIGTMNTEAFF,TGTGCCAGCAGCTTAATAGGGACAATGAACACTGAAGCTTTCTTT
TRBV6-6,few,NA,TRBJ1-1,CASRLDGNTEAFF,TGTGCCAGCAGACTCGACGGTAACACTGAAGCTTTCTTT
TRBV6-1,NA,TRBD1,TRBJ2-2,CASSGGTGLTGELFF,TGTGCCAGCAGTGGGGGGACAGGGCTCACCGGGGAGCTGTTTTTT
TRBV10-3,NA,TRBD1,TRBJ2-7,CATYGQGAYEQYF,TGTGCCACTTACGGACAGGGGGCATACGAGCAGTACTTC
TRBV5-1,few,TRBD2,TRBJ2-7,CASSAGPGLSYEQYF,TGCGCCAGCAGCGCGGGACCGGGACTATCCTACGAGCAGTACTTC
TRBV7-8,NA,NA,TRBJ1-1,CASSIDSAAFF,TGTGCCAGCAGCATAGACAGCGCAGCTTTCTTT
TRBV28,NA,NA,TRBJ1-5,CASSRTDSNQPQHF,TGTGCCAGCAGTCGGACAGATAGCAATCAGCCCCAGCATTTT
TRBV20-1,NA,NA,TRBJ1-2,CSPGYIYGYTF,TGCAGTCCAGGGTATATCTATGGCTACACCTTC
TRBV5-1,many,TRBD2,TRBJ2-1,CASSGSGRALDEQFF,TGCGCCAGCAGCGGAAGCGGGAGGGCCCTGGATGAGCAGTTCTTC
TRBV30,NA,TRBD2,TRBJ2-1,CAWRARGGTNEQFF,TGTGCCTGGCGAGCTCGCGGGGGGACGAATGAGCAGTTCTTC
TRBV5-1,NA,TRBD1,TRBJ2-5,CASSLRTGNTQETQYF,TGCGCCAGCAGCCTGCGGACAGGGAACACCCAAGAGACCCAGTACTTC
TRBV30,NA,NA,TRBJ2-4,CAWSPPGVLAKNIQYF,TGTGCCTGGAGTCCTCCAGGGGTTCTAGCCAAAAACATTCAGTACTTC
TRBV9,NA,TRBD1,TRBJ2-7,CASSVGQGTSYEQYF,TGTGCCAGCAGCGTAGGACAGGGGACGTCCTACGAGCAGTACTTC
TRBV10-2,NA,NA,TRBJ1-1,CASSDTTGTGTEAFF,TGCGCCAGCAGTGATACCACAGGTACTGGCACTGAAGCTTTCTTT
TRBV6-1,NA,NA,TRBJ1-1,CASRLQENTEAFF,TGTGCCAGCAGACTACAGGAGAACACTGAAGCTTTCTTT
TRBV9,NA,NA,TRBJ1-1,CASSVIQAGNTEAFF,TGTGCCAGCAGCGTAATTCAGGCGGGGAACACTGAAGCTTTCTTT
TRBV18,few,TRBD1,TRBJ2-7,CASSLGTGPLEQYF,TGTGCCAGCTCACTAGGGACAGGGCCGCTCGAGCAGTACTTC
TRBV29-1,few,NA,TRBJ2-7,CSVATDNYEQYF,TGCAGCGTTGCAACTGATAACTACGAGCAGTACTTC
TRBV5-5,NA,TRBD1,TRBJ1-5,CASSLAVTGGNQPQHF,TGTGCCAGCAGCTTGGCCGTAACAGGGGGGAATCAGCCCCAGCATTTT
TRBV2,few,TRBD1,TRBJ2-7,CAITLGQGVYF,TGTGCCATTACACTCGGACAGGGGGTCTACTTC
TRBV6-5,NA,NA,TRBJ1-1,CASSYGEKSTEAFF,TGTGCCAGCAGTTACGGGGAAAAGAGCACTGAAGCTTTCTTT
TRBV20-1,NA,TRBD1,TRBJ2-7,CSARTGNEQYF,TGCAGTGCCCGGACAGGGAACGAGCAGTACTTC
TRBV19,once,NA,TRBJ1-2,CASTYQGKGYGYTF,TGTGCCAGTACTTACCAGGGGAAGGGCTATGGCTACACCTTC
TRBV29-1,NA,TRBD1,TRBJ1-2,CSVELEPRGHGYTF,TGCAGCGTTGAGCTGGAGCCCAGGGGGCACGGCTACACCTTC
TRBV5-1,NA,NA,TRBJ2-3,CASSPPTDTDTQYF,TGCGCCAGCAGTCCACCGACAGACACAGATACGCAGTATTTT
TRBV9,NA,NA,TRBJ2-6,CASKPGSAGANVLTF,TGTGCCAGCAAGCCCGGGTCCGCTGGGGCCAACGTCCTGACTTTC
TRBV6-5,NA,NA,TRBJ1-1,CASSYSGGWSVTEAFF,TGTGCCAGCAGTTACTCGGGGGGCTGGAGTGTCACTGAAGCTTTCTTT
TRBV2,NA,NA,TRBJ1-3,CASSPFPGSSGNTIYF,TGTGCCAGCAGTCCATTTCCAGGTAGCTCTGGAAACACCATATATTTT
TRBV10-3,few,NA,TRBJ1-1,CAISDQANTEAFF,TGTGCCATCAGTGACCAGGCAAACACTGAAGCTTTCTTT
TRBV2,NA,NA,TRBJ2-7,CAIIRTDAYEQYF,TGTGCCATAATCCGGACAGACGCCTACGAGCAGTACTTC
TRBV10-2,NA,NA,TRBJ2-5,CASSEGVGQTQYF,TGCGCCAGCAGTGAGGGGGTTGGGCAGACCCAGTACTTC
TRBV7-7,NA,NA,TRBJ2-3,CASSLEKLGTQYF,TGTGCTAGCAGCTTGGAGAAACTGGGTACGCAGTATTTT
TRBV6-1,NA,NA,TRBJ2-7,CAGRRDSRYEQYF,TGTGCCGGACGCCGGGACTCCCGTTACGAGCAGTACTTC
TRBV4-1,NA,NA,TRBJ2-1,CASSQTGTRDHEQFF,TGCGCCAGCAGCCAAACCGGGACCCGCGACCATGAGCAGTTCTTC